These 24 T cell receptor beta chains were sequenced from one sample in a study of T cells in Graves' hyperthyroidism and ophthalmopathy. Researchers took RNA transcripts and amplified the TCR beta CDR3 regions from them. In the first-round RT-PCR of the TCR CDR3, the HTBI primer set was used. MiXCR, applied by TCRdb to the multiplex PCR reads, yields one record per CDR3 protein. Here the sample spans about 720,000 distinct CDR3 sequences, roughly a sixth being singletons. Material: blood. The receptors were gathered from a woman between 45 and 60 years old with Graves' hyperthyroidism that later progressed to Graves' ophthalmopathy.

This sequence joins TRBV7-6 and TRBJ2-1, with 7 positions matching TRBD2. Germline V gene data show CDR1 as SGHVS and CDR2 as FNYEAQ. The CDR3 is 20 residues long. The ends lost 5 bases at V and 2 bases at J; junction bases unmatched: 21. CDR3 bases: TGTGCCAGCAGCCACCTACTCGGGGCGGGGAGGGCAGTAACCTACAATGAGCAGTTCTTC. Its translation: CASSHLLGAGRAVTYNEQFF.

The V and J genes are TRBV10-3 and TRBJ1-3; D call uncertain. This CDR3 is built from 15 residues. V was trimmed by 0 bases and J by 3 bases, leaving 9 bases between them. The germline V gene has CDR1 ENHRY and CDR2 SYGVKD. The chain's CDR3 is CAISESVFSGNTIYF. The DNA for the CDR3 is TGTGCCATCAGTGAGTCCGTTTTCAGTGGAAACACCATATATTTT.

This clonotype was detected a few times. The CDR3 sequence: CSARDNGLAGARPSREQYF. In DNA form, the CDR3 reads TGCAGTGCTAGAGATAACGGACTAGCGGGGGCCCGTCCTTCGAGGGAGCAGTACTTC. This chain joins TRBV20-1 and TRBJ2-7; 13 bases agree with TRBD2. After removal of 0 bases from V and 7 bases from J, the junction contained 18 bases not matched to a gene. The CDR3 has 19 amino acids. Germline V gene data show CDR1 as DFQATT and CDR2 as SNEGSKA (reference sequence).

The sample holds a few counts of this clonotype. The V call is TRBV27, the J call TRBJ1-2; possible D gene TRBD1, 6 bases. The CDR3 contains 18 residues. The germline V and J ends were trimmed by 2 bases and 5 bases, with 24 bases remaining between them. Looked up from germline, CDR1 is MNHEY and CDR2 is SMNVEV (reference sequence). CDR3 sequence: CASSLQGPKWGRGYGYTF. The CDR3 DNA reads TGTGCCAGCAGTTTACAGGGGCCCAAATGGGGCCGGGGATATGGCTACACCTTC.

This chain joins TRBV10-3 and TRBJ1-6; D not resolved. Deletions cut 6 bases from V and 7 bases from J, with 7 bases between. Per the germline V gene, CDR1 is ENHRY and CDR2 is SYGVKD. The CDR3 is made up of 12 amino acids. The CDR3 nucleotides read TGTGCCATCAGCCCAAGGAATTCACCCCTCCACTTT. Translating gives CAISPRNSPLHF.

The CDR3 loop is CASSDAGAYNSPLHF. Written as DNA, the CDR3 is TGTGCCAGCAGTGACGCAGGGGCCTATAATTCACCCCTCCACTTT. The chain has TRBV2 and TRBJ1-6; D might be TRBD1 (6 bases). This CDR3 spans 15 amino acids. V was clipped by 3 bases and J by 2 bases, with 8 bases between them. Germline assignment: CDR1 SNHLY and CDR2 FYNNEI.

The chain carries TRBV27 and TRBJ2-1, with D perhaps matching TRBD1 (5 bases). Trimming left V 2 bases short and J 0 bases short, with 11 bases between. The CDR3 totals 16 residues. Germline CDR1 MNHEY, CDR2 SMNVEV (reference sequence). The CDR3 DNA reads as TGTGCCAGCAGTTTAATGACAGATAGCTCCTACAATGAGCAGTTCTTC. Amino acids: CASSLMTDSSYNEQFF.

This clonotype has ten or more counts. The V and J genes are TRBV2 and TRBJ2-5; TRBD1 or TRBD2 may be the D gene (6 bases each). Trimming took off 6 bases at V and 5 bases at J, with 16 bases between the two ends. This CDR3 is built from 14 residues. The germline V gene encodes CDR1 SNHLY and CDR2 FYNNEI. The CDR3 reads CASRDWGAGETQYF. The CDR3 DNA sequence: TGTGCCAGCAGGGATTGGGGGGCCGGGGAGACCCAGTACTTC.

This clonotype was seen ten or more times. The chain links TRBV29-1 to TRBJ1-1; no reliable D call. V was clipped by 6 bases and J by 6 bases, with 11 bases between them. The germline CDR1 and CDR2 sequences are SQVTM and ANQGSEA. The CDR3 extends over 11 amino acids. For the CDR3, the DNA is TGCAGCGTCCCGCTCCTATCTGAAGCTTTCTTT. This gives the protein CSVPLLSEAFF.

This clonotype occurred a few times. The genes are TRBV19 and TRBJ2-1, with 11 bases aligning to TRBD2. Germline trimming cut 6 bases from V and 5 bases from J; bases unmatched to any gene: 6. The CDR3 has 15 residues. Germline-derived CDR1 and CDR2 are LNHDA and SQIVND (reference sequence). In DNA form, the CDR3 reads TGTGCCAGTAGGGTTAGCGGGGGGGCCCACAATGAGCAGTTCTTC. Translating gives CASRVSGGAHNEQFF.

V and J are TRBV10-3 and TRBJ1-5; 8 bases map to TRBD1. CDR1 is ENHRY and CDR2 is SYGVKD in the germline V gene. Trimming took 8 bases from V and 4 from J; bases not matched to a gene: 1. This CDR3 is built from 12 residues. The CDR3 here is CAIRDRNQPQHF. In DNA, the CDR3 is TGTGCCATCCGGGACAGGAATCAGCCCCAGCATTTT.

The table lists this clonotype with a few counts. The CDR3 bases are TGTGCCAGCTCACCGATCCAGGCAGAAGTCTATGGCTACACCTTC. It encodes CASSPIQAEVYGYTF. The rearrangement joins TRBV18 to TRBJ1-2; no clear D. This CDR3 is built from 15 residues. The germline V gene encodes CDR1 KGHSH and CDR2 LQKENI. V lost 3 bases and J lost 4, with 15 bases in between.

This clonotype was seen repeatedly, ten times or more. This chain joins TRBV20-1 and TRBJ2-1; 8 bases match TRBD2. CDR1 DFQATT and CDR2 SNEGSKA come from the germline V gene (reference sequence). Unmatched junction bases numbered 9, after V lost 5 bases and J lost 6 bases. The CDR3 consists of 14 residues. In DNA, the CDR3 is TGCAGTGCTTTAGCGGGGTATTATCGCAATGAGCAGTTCTTC. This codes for CSALAGYYRNEQFF.

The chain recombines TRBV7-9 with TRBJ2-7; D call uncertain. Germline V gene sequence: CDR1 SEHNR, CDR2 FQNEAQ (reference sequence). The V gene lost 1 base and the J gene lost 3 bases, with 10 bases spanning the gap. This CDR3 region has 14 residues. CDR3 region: CASSLEGYFYEQYF. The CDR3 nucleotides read TGTGCCAGCAGCTTAGAGGGTTACTTCTACGAGCAGTACTTC.

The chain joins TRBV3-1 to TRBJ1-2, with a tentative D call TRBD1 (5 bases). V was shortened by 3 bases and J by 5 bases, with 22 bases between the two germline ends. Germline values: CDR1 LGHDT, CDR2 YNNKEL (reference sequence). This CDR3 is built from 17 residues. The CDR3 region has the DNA TGTGCCAGCAGCCAGTCGGCAGGGACCCTAGCTGGATATGGCTACACCTTC. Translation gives CASSQSAGTLAGYGYTF.

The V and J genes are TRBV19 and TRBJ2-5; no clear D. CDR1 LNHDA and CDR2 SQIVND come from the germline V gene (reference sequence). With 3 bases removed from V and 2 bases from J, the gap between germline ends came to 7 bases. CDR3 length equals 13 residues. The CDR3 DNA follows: TGTGCCAGTAGTATGAGTATGCAAGAGACCCAGTACTTC. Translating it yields CASSMSMQETQYF.

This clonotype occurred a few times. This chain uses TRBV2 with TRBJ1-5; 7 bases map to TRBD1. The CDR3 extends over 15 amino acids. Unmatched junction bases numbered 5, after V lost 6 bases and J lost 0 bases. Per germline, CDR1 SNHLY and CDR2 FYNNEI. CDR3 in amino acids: CASRGQSYSNQPQHF. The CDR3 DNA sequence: TGTGCCAGCAGGGGACAGTCCTATAGCAATCAGCCCCAGCATTTT.

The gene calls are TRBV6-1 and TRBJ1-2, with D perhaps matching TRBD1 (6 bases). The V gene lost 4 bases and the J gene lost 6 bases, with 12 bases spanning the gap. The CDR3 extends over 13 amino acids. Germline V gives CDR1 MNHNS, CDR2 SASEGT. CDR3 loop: CASSVGTTNGYTF. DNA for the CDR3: TGTGCCAGCAGTGTCGGGACAACAAATGGCTACACCTTC.

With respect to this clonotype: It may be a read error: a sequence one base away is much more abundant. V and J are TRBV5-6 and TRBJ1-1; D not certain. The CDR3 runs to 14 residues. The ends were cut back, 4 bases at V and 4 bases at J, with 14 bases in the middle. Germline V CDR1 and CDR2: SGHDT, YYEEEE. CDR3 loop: CASSPDGRSTEAFF. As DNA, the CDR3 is TGTGCCAGCAGCCCGGACGGCAGGTCCACTGAAGCTTTCTTT. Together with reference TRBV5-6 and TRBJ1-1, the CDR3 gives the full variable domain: DAGVTQSPTHLIKTRGQQVTLRCSPKSGHDTVSWYQQALGQGPQFIFQYYEEEERQRGNFPDRFSGHQFPNYSSELNVNALLLGDSALYLCASSPDGRSTEAFFGQGTRLTVV.

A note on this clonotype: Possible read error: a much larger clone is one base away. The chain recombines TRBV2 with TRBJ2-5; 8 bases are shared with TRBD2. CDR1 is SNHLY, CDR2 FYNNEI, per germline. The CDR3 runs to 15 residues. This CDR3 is CAGSDERGPKETQYF. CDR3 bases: TGTGCCGGCAGTGACGAGCGGGGGCCCAAAGAGACCCAGTACTTC. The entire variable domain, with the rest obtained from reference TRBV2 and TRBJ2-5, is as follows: EPEVTQTPSHQVTQMGQEVILRCVPISNHLYFYWYRQILGQKVEFLVSFYNNEISEKSEIFDDQFSVERPDGSNFTLKIRSTKLEDSAMYFCAGSDERGPKETQYFGPGTRLLVL.

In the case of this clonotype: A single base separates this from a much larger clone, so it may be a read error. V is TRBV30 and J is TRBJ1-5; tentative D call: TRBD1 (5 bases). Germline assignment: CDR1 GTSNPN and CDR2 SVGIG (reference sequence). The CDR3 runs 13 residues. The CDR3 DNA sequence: TGTGCCTGGAATGGAGGGGAACTTCAGCCCCAGCGTTTT. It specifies CAWNGGELQPQRF.

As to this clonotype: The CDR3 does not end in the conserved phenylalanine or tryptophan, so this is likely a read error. CDR3 loop: CASFRGARTDTQYL. The CDR3 nucleotides are TGTGCCAGCTTCCGTGGCGCCCGCACAGATACGCAGTATCTT. V usage is TRBV5-6 and J usage is TRBJ2-3; D is unresolved. The CDR3 length is 14 residues. Trimming took off 7 bases at V and 1 base at J, with 13 bases between the two ends. Germline CDR1 SGHDT, CDR2 YYEEEE.

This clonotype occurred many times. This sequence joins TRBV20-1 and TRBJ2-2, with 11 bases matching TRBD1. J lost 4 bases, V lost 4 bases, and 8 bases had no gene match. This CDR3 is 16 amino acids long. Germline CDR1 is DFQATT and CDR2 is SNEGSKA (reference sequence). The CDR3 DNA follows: TGCAGTGCTAACCGAGGACAGGGGGCCATCACCGGGGAGCTGTTTTTT. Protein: CSANRGQGAITGELFF.

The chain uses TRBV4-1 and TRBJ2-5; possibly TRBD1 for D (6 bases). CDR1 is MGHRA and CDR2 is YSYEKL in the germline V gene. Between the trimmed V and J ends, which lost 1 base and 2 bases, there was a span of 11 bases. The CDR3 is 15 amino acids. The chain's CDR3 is CASSQGIRGQETQYF. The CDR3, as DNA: TGCGCCAGCAGCCAAGGTATCAGGGGTCAAGAGACCCAGTACTTC.